This T cell receptor beta chain is from a study of CD8 T cells in ankylosing spondylitis. Study-wide points: Characteristic, it appeared, of ankylosing spondylitis blood was a TCR beta motif of about eight highly homologous variants. Reportedly, matched ankylosing spondylitis synovial fluid was significantly enriched for disease-linked clones. Earlier work had already found some motif variants in reactive arthritis synovial fluid and blood.

Per the germline V gene, CDR1 is SGHTA and CDR2 is FQGNSA. The CDR3 consists of 14 residues. Trimming left V 3 bases short and J 6 bases short, with 11 bases between. TCRdb called the 5' RACE reads again in MiXCR, with one record for every CDR3 protein. This repertoire shows about 450,000 distinct CDR3 sequences, roughly 25% found once; its top ten account for about 1%. This clonotype was seen more than once but under ten times. Its antigen is as yet unknown. This chain links TRBV7-2 with TRBJ1-4; D possibly corresponds to TRBD1 (6 bases). The TCR originated in a male donor with ankylosing spondylitis. The sequenced sample was blood, either unsorted or a sorted T cell fraction (not recorded which). The CDR3 here is CASSFQAGDEKLFF. In nucleotides, the CDR3 is TGTGCCAGCAGCTTTCAGGCAGGGGATGAAAAACTGTTTTTT.